This TCR beta chain was identified during a study of tumor-infiltrating lymphocytes in oesophageal squamous cell carcinoma. In germline, CDR1 is DFQATT, CDR2 SNEGSKA (reference sequence). This CDR3 region has 13 residues. V shed 6 bases and J 9 bases; nucleotides not matched to a gene: 8. TCRdb processed the PCR reads anew with MiXCR; each CDR3 protein has one entry. This sample yields 20,000 or so distinct CDR3 sequences, of which roughly a third are seen a single time; approximately 19% belongs to the top ten. The chain recombines TRBV20-1 with TRBJ2-3; 11 positions match TRBD1. Sequences were obtained from esophageal tumor tissue. The receptor's source is a female donor with esophageal squamous cell carcinoma. CDR3 nucleotide sequence: TGCAGTGCCCCGGACAGGGGGCGCGAAACGCAGTATTTT. Translated: CSAPDRGRETQYF.